The 21 T cell receptor beta chains presented below share a single source sample, sequenced in a study of beta chain features in type 1 diabetes. What was sequenced were expressed TCRB transcripts, since all of the isolated RNA had been reverse transcribed. The assay was immunoSEQ multiplex PCR, and TCRdb's table has in-frame clones only and misses some. Counted here are under 300,000 clones, 8% occurring once; the ten biggest clones make up more than 1%. The specimen was central memory CD4+ T cells from blood. Receptor source: a woman between 18 and 30 years old in good health.

There are a few counts of this clone. The V gene is TRBV9, the J gene TRBJ2-1; 10 positions agree with TRBD2. V lost 4 bases to trimming and J lost 0 bases; unmatched junction nucleotides: 10. Germline V lookup: CDR1 SGDLS, CDR2 YYNGEE. The CDR3 runs to 18 residues. Written as DNA, the CDR3 is TGTGCCAGCAGCCCCCGGGTAGCGGGGGGCAGCTCCTACAATGAGCAGTTCTTC. Translation: CASSPRVAGGSSYNEQFF.

This rearrangement joins TRBV10-3 to TRBJ2-1; TRBD1 agrees at 7 bases. The V gene's germline CDR1 is ENHRY and CDR2 SYGVKD. The CDR3 loop spans 13 amino acids. V lost 11 bases to trimming and J lost 8 bases; unmatched junction nucleotides: 12. The CDR3 loop reads CAARQGQQYEQFF. DNA of the CDR3: TGTGCCGCCCGACAGGGACAACAATATGAGCAGTTCTTC.

This clone was observed many times. The chain employs TRBV27 and TRBJ1-1; D remains ambiguous. Per germline, CDR1 MNHEY and CDR2 SMNVEV (reference sequence). The CDR3 totals 13 residues. The V gene lost 5 bases and the J gene lost 3 bases, with 10 bases spanning the gap. The CDR3, as DNA: TGTGCCAGCAGTGACCGCGTCTACACTGAAGCTTTCTTT. It yields the protein CASSDRVYTEAFF.

The genes are TRBV28 and TRBJ1-6, with a possible D match to TRBD1 (5 bases). This CDR3 has 12 amino acids. In germline, CDR1 is MDHEN, CDR2 SYDVKM. The germline V and J ends were trimmed by 3 bases and 18 bases, with 15 bases remaining between them. CDR3 residues: CASSFVGGLDHF. CDR3 bases: TGTGCCAGCAGTTTTGTCGGGGGTTTAGACCACTTT.

This clone was found a few times. The chain carries TRBV5-4 and TRBJ2-3, with 8 bases matching TRBD2. CDR1 is SGHNT and CDR2 is YYREEE in the germline V gene (reference sequence). Trimming at V came to 4 bases and at J to 6 bases, leaving 10 bases not matched to a gene. The CDR3 is made up of 15 amino acids. This CDR3 is CASSLRGGQADTQYF. The CDR3 region has the DNA TGTGCCAGCAGCCTACGGGGGGGCCAGGCGGATACGCAGTATTTT.

This clone has a handful of counts. The chain couples TRBV5-1 to TRBJ2-5; D may be TRBD1 or TRBD2 (5 bases each). The CDR3 extends over 14 amino acids. The germline V gene has CDR1 SGHRS and CDR2 YFSETQ. The V end was cut by 5 bases, the J end by 2 bases, with 13 bases between. CDR3 protein: CASSRGTPQETQYF. Here the CDR3 DNA reads TGCGCCAGCAGTCGAGGGACGCCGCAAGAGACCCAGTACTTC. The entire variable domain, with the rest obtained from reference TRBV5-1 and TRBJ2-5, is as follows: KAGVTQTPRYLIKTRGQQVTLSCSPISGHRSVSWYQQTPGQGLQFLFEYFSETQRNKGNFPGRFSGRQFSNSRSEMNVSTLELGDSALYLCASSRGTPQETQYFGPGTRLLVL.

The chain has TRBV7-2 and TRBJ1-5; no definite D call. This CDR3 is built from 15 residues. Germline CDR1 and CDR2: SGHTA and FQGNSA. The V end was cut by 6 bases, the J end by 0 bases, with 12 bases between. CDR3 protein: CASSLDRNSNQPQHF. DNA for the CDR3: TGTGCCAGCAGTCTCGATCGCAATAGCAATCAGCCCCAGCATTTT.

This clone showed up just a few times. The chain employs TRBV14 and TRBJ1-1; TRBD1 matches 7 bases. The germline V gene has CDR1 SGHDN and CDR2 FVKESK. The CDR3 contains 16 residues. V gave up 2 bases and J gave up 1 base; unmatched junction bases: 7. CDR3 sequence (DNA): TGTGCCAGCAGCCAACTCAGGACAGGCAAGAACACTGAAGCTTTCTTT. It is translated as CASSQLRTGKNTEAFF.

This clone was seen many times. The J gene is TRBJ1-1, the V gene TRBV4-3; 8 nucleotides agree with TRBD1. J was trimmed by 6 bases and V by 1 base; bases with no gene match: 4. Germline V gene data show CDR1 as LGHNA and CDR2 as YSLEER. This CDR3 spans 14 amino acids. CDR3 DNA: TGCGCCAGCAGCCAAGTAGGACAGGGCGCTGAAGCTTTCTTT. Residues: CASSQVGQGAEAFF.

CDR3: CATSRDGALLKDTQYF. Written as DNA, the CDR3 is TGTGCCACCAGCAGAGATGGGGCTCTCTTGAAAGATACGCAGTATTTT. V and J are TRBV15 and TRBJ2-3, with a tentative D call TRBD1 (5 bases). The CDR3 sequence is 16 residues long. Trimming took off 0 bases at V and 5 bases at J, with 15 bases between the two ends. Germline assignment: CDR1 LNHNV and CDR2 YYDKDF (reference sequence).

This clone was recorded a few times. V gene TRBV4-3 combines with J gene TRBJ1-2; D is unclear. Trimming cost V 5 bases and J 2 bases, with 12 bases left between them. The CDR3 extends over 14 amino acids. Germline values: CDR1 LGHNA, CDR2 YSLEER. CDR3: CASSTMRANYGYTF. The CDR3 DNA reads TGCGCCAGCAGCACTATGAGAGCGAACTATGGCTACACCTTC.

About this clone itself: Germline is not matched at one junction end, which may reflect a read error. This chain connects TRBV5-4 to TRBJ1-2, with D unresolved. Germline values: CDR1 SGHNT, CDR2 YYREEE (reference sequence). This CDR3 comprises 13 residues. The CDR3 loop is CASSRFGNYGYTF. In DNA, the CDR3 is TGCGCCAGCAGCCGATTTGGCAACTATGGCTACACCTTC. The variable domain in full, with the rest retrieved from reference TRBV5-4 and TRBJ1-2, is ETGVTQSPTHLIKTRGQQVTLRCSSQSGHNTVSWYQQALGQGPQFIFQYYREEENGRGNFPPRFSGLQFPNYSSELNVNALELDDSALYLCASSRFGNYGYTFGSGTRLTVV.

This chain joins TRBV5-1 and TRBJ1-2; weak D call: TRBD1 (5 bases). Germline V lookup: CDR1 SGHRS, CDR2 YFSETQ. The CDR3 has 16 amino acids. With 3 bases removed from V and 5 bases from J, the gap between germline ends came to 20 bases. CDR3 DNA sequence: TGCGCCAGCAGCTCAGGGCCGAAGGGGTTTCTATATGGCTACACCTTC. Translated: CASSSGPKGFLYGYTF. Full variable domain (rest looked up from reference TRBV5-1 and TRBJ1-2): KAGVTQTPRYLIKTRGQQVTLSCSPISGHRSVSWYQQTPGQGLQFLFEYFSETQRNKGNFPGRFSGRQFSNSRSEMNVSTLELGDSALYLCASSSGPKGFLYGYTFGSGTRLTVV.

This clone was detected a few times. The rearrangement joins TRBV2 to TRBJ2-3, with a weak D call TRBD2 (5 bases). The CDR3 runs to 15 residues. Germline CDR1 reads SNHLY; CDR2 reads FYNNEI. V was trimmed by 4 bases and J by 0 bases, leaving 11 bases between them. The CDR3 DNA sequence: TGTGCCAGCAGTGGGAGGAGGCCAAGCACAGATACGCAGTATTTT. Amino acid sequence: CASSGRRPSTDTQYF.

This clone was observed many times. The J gene is TRBJ2-7, the V gene TRBV6-1; 8 nucleotides align to TRBD1. The V gene end was trimmed by 3 bases and the J gene end by 3 bases; junction bases not matched to a gene: 4. The CDR3 length is 14 residues. The germline CDR1 and CDR2 sequences are MNHNS and SASEGT. The CDR3 DNA is TGTGCCAGCAGTGAGGGACAGGCTTACTACGAGCAGTACTTC. Amino acids: CASSEGQAYYEQYF.

This chain uses TRBV5-6 with TRBJ2-3; TRBD1 or TRBD2 may be the D gene (8 bases each). V shed 5 bases and J shed 6 bases, with 31 bases lying between them. Germline CDR1 reads SGHDT; CDR2 reads YYEEEE. This CDR3 has 19 residues. The DNA for the CDR3 is TGTGCCAGCAGTGCACTCGTAGTCAGGGGGCCGGGAGGGGTCGATACGCAGTATTTT. It is translated as CASSALVVRGPGGVDTQYF.

The V call is TRBV4-3, the J call TRBJ1-6, with TRBD1 matching 9 bases. The length of the CDR3 is 16 residues. The germline V gene encodes CDR1 LGHNA and CDR2 YSLEER. After removal of 3 bases from V and 7 bases from J, the junction contained 7 bases not matched to a gene. Here the CDR3 DNA reads TGCGCCAGCAGCCAGGATGGCGGGACAGGGAATTCACCCCTCCACTTT. It yields the protein CASSQDGGTGNSPLHF.

The J gene is TRBJ2-5, the V gene TRBV29-1; 8 bases fit TRBD1. The last part of the DNA fits TRBJ2-7 better; the J call may be wrong. The germline CDR1 and CDR2 sequences are SQVTM and ANQGSEA. CDR3 length: 13 residues. This CDR3 is CSVIQGVTYEQYF. In DNA form, the CDR3 reads TGCAGCGTCATACAGGGGGTCACCTACGAGCAGTACTTC.

This clone was counted between two and nine times. The gene calls are TRBV5-4 and TRBJ2-3; no reliable D call. The germline gives CDR1 SGHNT, CDR2 YYREEE (reference sequence). The CDR3 sequence is 15 residues long. V was shortened by 0 bases and J by 0 bases, with 8 bases between the two germline ends. The CDR3 bases are TGTGCCAGCAGCTTGGCCTGGGCTAGCACAGATACGCAGTATTTT. Translating gives CASSLAWASTDTQYF.

In this sample, this clone turned up a few times. The V call is TRBV29-1, the J call TRBJ2-3; TRBD2 aligns across 7 bases. Germline V gene lookup returns CDR1 SQVTM and CDR2 ANQGSEA. The CDR3 covers 16 residues. The V and J ends lost 3 bases and 5 bases, in that order; junction bases with no gene match: 14. The CDR3 region is CSVDKGAGNVGDTQYF. CDR3 in DNA: TGCAGCGTTGATAAAGGAGCGGGAAACGTGGGAGATACGCAGTATTTT.

This clone has only a few counts. CDR3 region: CAISQTGDYGYTF. CDR3 DNA sequence: TGTGCCATCAGTCAGACAGGGGACTATGGCTACACCTTC. The V call is TRBV10-3, the J call TRBJ1-2, with TRBD1 matching 8 bases. This CDR3 is 13 amino acids long. With 5 bases clipped from V and 3 bases from J, the junction kept 2 bases outside the gene matches. CDR1 and CDR2 from the germline V gene are ENHRY and SYGVKD.